These 3 T cell receptor beta chains share one sample of origin, sequenced in a study of CD8+ T cells in alopecia areata. Once RNA had been extracted, it was reverse transcribed into cDNA to act as the sequencing template. Repertoires were generated with immunoSEQ multiplex PCR, while TCRdb's copy carries only in-frame clones and drops some. The sample lists fewer than 90,000 clones, roughly 51% occurring once. The sequencing sample was made of NKG2D-high CD8+ T cells sorted from blood. The receptors originated from a human donor with alopecia areata.

This chain's CDR3 is CASFGTSEAFF. The CDR3 bases are TGCGCCAGCTTCGGGACGTCTGAAGCTTTCTTT. The chain links TRBV5-1 to TRBJ1-1; possible D gene TRBD1, 5 bases. The CDR3 sequence is 11 residues long. CDR1 and CDR2 (germline): SGHRS, YFSETQ. Trimming stripped 7 bases from V and 6 bases from J, with 10 bases between.

This chain joins TRBV29-1 and TRBJ1-4; 7 nucleotides agree with TRBD1. CDR1 and CDR2 from the germline V gene are SQVTM and ANQGSEA. V gave up 4 bases and J gave up 4 bases; unmatched junction bases: 3. This CDR3 is 13 amino acids long. CDR3 in DNA: TGCAGCGTTGGGGACAGTGTTAATGAAAAACTGTTTTTT. This gives the protein CSVGDSVNEKLFF.

This clone came up a few times. V usage is TRBV19 and J usage is TRBJ2-7; TRBD1 matches 9 bases. This CDR3 has 13 amino acids. Per germline, CDR1 LNHDA and CDR2 SQIVND (reference sequence). After removal of 5 bases from V and 6 bases from J, the junction contained 5 bases not matched to a gene. CDR3 in amino acids: CASSPGTGFEQYF. The CDR3, as DNA: TGTGCCAGTAGTCCCGGGACAGGGTTCGAGCAGTACTTC.